These 6 T cell receptor beta chains were all obtained from the same sample, sequenced in a study. TCRdb redid the calling of the 5' RACE reads with MiXCR, one entry per CDR3 protein. The table has 35,000 to 50,000 distinct CDR3 sequences, 29% seen once. Input material: memory CD4+ T cells sorted from a lymph node. As for subset: memory CD4+ T cells, CD4+CD45RO+CD25-. The receptors were gathered from a female donor with breast cancer.

This clonotype is classed as medium-sized. The chain uses TRBV4-1 and TRBJ2-2; D gene uncertain. The V end was cut by 1 base, the J end by 1 base, with 7 bases between. Germline CDR1 reads MGHRA; CDR2 reads YSYEKL. The CDR3 extends over 15 amino acids. CDR3 region: CASSQVTENTGELFF. The CDR3 nucleotides read TGCGCCAGCAGCCAAGTTACTGAGAACACCGGGGAGCTGTTTTTT.

The chain links TRBV5-1 to TRBJ2-5; D gene ambiguous. The V gene's germline CDR1 is SGHRS and CDR2 YFSETQ. The CDR3 consists of 15 residues. Trimming stripped 0 bases from V and 0 bases from J, with 9 bases between. CDR3 in amino acids: CASSLDTLYQETQYF. Here the CDR3 DNA reads TGCGCCAGCAGCTTGGATACATTGTACCAAGAGACCCAGTACTTC.

The J gene is TRBJ2-3, the V gene TRBV2, with a possible D match to TRBD1 (6 bases). Germline-derived CDR1 and CDR2 are SNHLY and FYNNEI. V dropped 6 bases and J dropped 6 bases, with 16 bases sitting between them. The CDR3 totals 14 residues. The chain's CDR3 is CASRADRQVDTQYF. The CDR3 DNA is TGTGCCAGCAGAGCTGACAGGCAGGTGGATACGCAGTATTTT.

This clonotype has only a few counts. The chain joins TRBV12-3 or TRBV12-4 to TRBJ1-2; the D is unclear. The CDR3 consists of 14 residues. Trimming shortened V by 2 bases and J by 4 bases, and 11 bases separated the two germline ends. The CDR3 DNA sequence: TGTGCCAGCAGTTTATCTTCCAGAGGCTATGGCTACACCTTC. Amino acid sequence: CASSLSSRGYGYTF.

This clonotype was counted between two and nine times. The V and J genes are TRBV2 and TRBJ2-7; D not certain. V dropped 4 bases and J dropped 1 base, with 8 bases sitting between them. Germline values: CDR1 SNHLY, CDR2 FYNNEI. CDR3 length: 13 amino acids. The CDR3 is CASSVGPSYEQYF. CDR3 nucleotide sequence: TGTGCCAGCAGTGTGGGTCCTTCCTACGAGCAGTACTTC.

The chain couples TRBV2 to TRBJ1-5; a possible D gene is TRBD1 (5 bases). From germline, CDR1 is SNHLY and CDR2 FYNNEI. V lost 4 bases and J 7 bases, leaving 11 bases between the germline ends. CDR3 size: 13 residues. The CDR3 spells CASSGQGGQPQHF. The DNA for the CDR3 is TGTGCCAGCAGTGGTCAGGGAGGGCAGCCCCAGCATTTT. The full variable domain, rest sourced from reference TRBV2 and TRBJ1-5, is EPEVTQTPSHQVTQMGQEVILRCVPISNHLYFYWYRQILGQKVEFLVSFYNNEISEKSEIFDDQFSVERPDGSNFTLKIRSTKLEDSAMYFCASSGQGGQPQHFGDGTRLSIL.